The clone carrying this TCR beta chain was counted once. The sample belongs to a study of T cell changes during pregnancy in multiple sclerosis. The germline gives CDR1 LNHDA, CDR2 SQIVND (reference sequence). This CDR3 contains 13 residues. V lost 5 bases and J lost 10, with 17 bases in between. The method was immunoSEQ multiplex PCR; TCRdb's version includes in-frame clones alone and lacks a portion of them. The data show around 130,000 clones, about 96% seen once. Material: peripheral blood, obtained after pregnancy. The chain is built from TRBV19 and TRBJ1-1, with D possibly matching TRBD1 (6 bases). The receptor was derived from a female donor with multiple sclerosis, enrolled in a pregnancy study. The CDR3 nucleotides are TGTGCCAGTAGTGGGACATACGAAGGTGGAGCTTTCTTT. Its protein product is CASSGTYEGGAFF. Full variable domain (missing parts from reference TRBV19 and TRBJ1-1): DGGITQSPKYLFRKEGQNVTLSCEQNLNHDAMYWYRQDPGQGLRLIYYSQIVNDFQKGDIAEGYSVSREKKESFPLTVTSAQKNPTAFYLCASSGTYEGGAFFGQGTRLTVV.